This is a list of T cell receptor beta chains from one sample in a study of immune cell composition in non-small cell lung cancer. Libraries were prepared by immunoSEQ multiplex PCR; TCRdb keeps only in-frame clonotypes and omits some of them. The data show roughly 3,100 clones, about 82% seen once. Sequences were obtained from lung tumor tissue. These receptors came from a human donor with non-small cell lung cancer. Both conserved end residues are part of each CDR3. D genes are given only for firm matches. The size field is filled for only some rows; it gives once, few, many or a size class.

clone size	V gene	J gene	D gene	CDR3 protein	CDR3 DNA
NA	TRBV7-9	TRBJ1-2	TRBD1	CASSLGQGNYGYTF	TGTGCCAGCAGCTTGGGACAGGGTAACTATGGCTACACCTTC
NA	TRBV7-2	TRBJ1-1	NA	CASSPQTAAFF	TGTGCCAGCAGCCCTCAGACAGCGGCTTTCTTT
NA	TRBV7-5	TRBJ2-5	NA	CARSLVVRGRAGGGETQYF	TGTGCCAGAAGCTTAGTCGTCAGGGGGAGAGCGGGAGGTGGAGAGACCCAGTACTTC
NA	TRBV9	TRBJ1-5	NA	CASSVGDGQPQHF	TGTGCCAGCAGCGTAGGAGATGGTCAGCCCCAGCATTTT
once	TRBV6-1	TRBJ1-2	TRBD1	CASSKTGEGGYTF	TGTGCCAGCAGCAAGACAGGGGAAGGTGGCTACACCTTC